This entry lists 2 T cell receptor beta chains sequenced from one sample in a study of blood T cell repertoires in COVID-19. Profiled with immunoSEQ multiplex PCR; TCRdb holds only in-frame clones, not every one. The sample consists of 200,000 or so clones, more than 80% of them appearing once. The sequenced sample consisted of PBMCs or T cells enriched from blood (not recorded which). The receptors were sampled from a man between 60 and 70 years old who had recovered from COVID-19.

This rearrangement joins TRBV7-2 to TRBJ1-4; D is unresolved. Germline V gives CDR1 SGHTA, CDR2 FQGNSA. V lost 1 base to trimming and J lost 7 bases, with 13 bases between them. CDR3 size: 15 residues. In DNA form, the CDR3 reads TGTGCCAGCAGCTTAGGTACCGGGGTTGGTGAAAAACTGTTTTTT. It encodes CASSLGTGVGEKLFF.

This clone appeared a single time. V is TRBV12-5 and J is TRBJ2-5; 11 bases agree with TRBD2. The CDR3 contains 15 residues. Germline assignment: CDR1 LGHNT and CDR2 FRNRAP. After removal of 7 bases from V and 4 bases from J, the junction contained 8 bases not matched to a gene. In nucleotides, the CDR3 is TGTGCTAGTGCTATTAGCGGGGGGGCCCGAGAGACCCAGTACTTC. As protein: CASAISGGARETQYF.